The present T cell receptor beta chain was sequenced within a study of T cell responses to AZD1222 COVID-19 vaccine. Overall study findings and caveats: When two AZD1222 doses had been given, Spike-specific TCR breadth and depth rose. White British people made up most donors, females outnumbered males, and clonal diversity was possibly underestimated.

Produced via immunoSEQ multiplex PCR; TCRdb's table is partial and in-frame only. The sample contains fewer than 150,000 clones, about nine tenths of which appear only once. Concerning this clone: Its antigen is unknown.

The V gene lost 2 bases and the J gene lost 6 bases, with 9 bases spanning the gap. Germline V CDR1 and CDR2: LGHNA, YNFKEQ. The CDR3 is 13 amino acids. The TCR sequence derives from an adult in good health. The material sequenced was peripheral blood, taken on day 0 of AZD1222 vaccination. V usage is TRBV4-2 and J usage is TRBJ2-3; unclear D gene. This CDR3 is CASSQPDGDTQYF. In nucleotides, the CDR3 is TGTGCCAGCAGCCAACCAGATGGGGATACGCAGTATTTT.